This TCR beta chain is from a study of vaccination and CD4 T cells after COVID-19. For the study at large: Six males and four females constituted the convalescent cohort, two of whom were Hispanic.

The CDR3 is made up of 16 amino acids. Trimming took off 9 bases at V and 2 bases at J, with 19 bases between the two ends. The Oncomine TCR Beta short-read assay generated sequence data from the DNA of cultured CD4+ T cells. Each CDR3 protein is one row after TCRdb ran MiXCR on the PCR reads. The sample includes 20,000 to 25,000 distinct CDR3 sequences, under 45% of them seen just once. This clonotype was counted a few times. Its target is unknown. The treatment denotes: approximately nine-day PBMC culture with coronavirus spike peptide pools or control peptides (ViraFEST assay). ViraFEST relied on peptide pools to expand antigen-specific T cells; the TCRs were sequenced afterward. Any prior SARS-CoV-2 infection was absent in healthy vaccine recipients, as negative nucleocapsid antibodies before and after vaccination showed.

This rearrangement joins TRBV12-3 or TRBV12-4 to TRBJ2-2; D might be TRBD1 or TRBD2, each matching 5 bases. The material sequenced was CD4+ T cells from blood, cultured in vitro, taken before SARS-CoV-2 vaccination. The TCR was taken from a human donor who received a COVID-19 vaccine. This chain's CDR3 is CASQDPGTVNTGELFF. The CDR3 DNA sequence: TGTGCCAGTCAAGATCCCGGGACGGTAAACACCGGGGAGCTGTTTTTT.